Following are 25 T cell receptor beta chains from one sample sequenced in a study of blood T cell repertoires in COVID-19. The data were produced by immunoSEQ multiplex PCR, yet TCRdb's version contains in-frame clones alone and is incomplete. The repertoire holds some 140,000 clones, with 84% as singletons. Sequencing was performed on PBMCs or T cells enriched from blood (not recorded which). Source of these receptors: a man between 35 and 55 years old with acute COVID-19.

CDR3: CASSYPPSLTQYF. CDR3 nucleotide sequence: TGTGCCAGCAGTTACCCACCGAGTTTGACGCAGTATTTT. The chain combines TRBV6-6 with TRBJ2-3; no clear D. The CDR3 has 13 amino acids. Trimming took 2 bases from V and 9 from J, leaving 12 bases between them. The germline V gene encodes CDR1 MNHNY and CDR2 SVGAGI (reference sequence).

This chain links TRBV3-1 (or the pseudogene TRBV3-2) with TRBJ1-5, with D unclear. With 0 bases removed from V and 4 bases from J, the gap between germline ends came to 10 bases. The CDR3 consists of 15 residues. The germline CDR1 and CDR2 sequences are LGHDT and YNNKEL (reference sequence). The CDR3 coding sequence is TGTGCCAGCAGCCAAGATCCAACAGTGAATCAGCCCCAGCATTTT. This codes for CASSQDPTVNQPQHF.

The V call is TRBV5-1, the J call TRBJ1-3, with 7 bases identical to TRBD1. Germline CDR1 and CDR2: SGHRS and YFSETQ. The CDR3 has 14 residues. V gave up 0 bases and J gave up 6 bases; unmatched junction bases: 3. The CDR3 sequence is CASSLAGTANTIYF. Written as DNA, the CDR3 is TGCGCCAGCAGCTTGGCCGGGACAGCAAACACCATATATTTT.

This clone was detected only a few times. The CDR3 loop reads CASSQDLLGGGSPLHF. The CDR3 bases are TGTGCCAGCAGCCAAGATCTGCTGGGGGGGGGTTCACCCCTCCACTTT. The V and J genes are TRBV4-2 and TRBJ1-6; D may be TRBD1 (5 bases). In germline, CDR1 is LGHNA, CDR2 YNFKEQ. Trimming took 0 bases from V and 9 from J, leaving 15 bases between them. The CDR3 is 16 residues long.

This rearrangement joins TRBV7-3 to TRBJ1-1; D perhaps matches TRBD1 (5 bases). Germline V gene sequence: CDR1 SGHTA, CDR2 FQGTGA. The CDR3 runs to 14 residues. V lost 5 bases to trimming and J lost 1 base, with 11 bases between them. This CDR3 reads CASSPYGQNTEAFF. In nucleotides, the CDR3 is TGTGCCAGCAGCCCATACGGACAGAACACTGAAGCTTTCTTT.

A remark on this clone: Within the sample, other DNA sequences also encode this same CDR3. The CDR3 protein is CASSSETGSGYTF. The CDR3 bases are TGTGCCAGCAGTTCAGAGACAGGATCAGGCTACACCTTC. This chain connects TRBV27 to TRBJ1-2; TRBD1 might be the D (6 bases). Trimming removed 4 bases at V and 8 bases at J, with 14 bases between. The CDR3 is 13 residues long. Germline loops: CDR1 MNHEY, CDR2 SMNVEV (reference sequence).

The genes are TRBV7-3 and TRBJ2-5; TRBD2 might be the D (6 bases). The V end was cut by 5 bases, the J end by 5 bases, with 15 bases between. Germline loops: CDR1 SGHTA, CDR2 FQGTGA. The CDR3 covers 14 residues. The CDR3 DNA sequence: TGTGCCAGCAGCCCCTTCGGAGCGGGCGAGACCCAGTACTTC. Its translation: CASSPFGAGETQYF.

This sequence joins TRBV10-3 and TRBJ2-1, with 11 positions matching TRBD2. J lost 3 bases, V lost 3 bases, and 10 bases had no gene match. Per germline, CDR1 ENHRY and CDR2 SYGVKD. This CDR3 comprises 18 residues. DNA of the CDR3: TGTGCCATCAGTGATTCCGGGCTAGCGGGAGGTAGCTACAATGAGCAGTTCTTC. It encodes CAISDSGLAGGSYNEQFF.

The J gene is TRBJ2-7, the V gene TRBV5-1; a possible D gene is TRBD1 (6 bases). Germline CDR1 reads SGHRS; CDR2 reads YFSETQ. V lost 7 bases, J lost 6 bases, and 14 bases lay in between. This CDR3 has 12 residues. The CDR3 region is CASSPGHFEQYF. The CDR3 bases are TGCGCCAGCTCCCCGGGACACTTCGAGCAGTACTTC.

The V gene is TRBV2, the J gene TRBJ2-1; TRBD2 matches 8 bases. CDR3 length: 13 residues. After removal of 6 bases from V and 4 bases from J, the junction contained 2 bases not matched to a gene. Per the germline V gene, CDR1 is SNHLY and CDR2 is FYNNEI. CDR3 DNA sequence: TGTGCCAGCAGACTAGCGGTTTACAATGAGCAGTTCTTC. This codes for CASRLAVYNEQFF.

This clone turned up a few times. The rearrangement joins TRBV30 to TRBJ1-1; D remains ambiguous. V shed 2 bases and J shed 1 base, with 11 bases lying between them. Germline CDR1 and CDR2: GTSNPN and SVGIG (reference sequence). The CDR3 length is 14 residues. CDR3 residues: CAWSFIRQNTEAFF. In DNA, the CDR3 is TGTGCCTGGAGTTTCATCAGACAGAACACTGAAGCTTTCTTT.

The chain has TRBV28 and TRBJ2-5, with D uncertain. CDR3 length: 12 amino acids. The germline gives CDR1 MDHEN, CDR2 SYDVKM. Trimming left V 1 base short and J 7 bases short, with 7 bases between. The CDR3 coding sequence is TGTGCCAGCAGTTTATCTAGAAGGACCCAGTACTTC. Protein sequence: CASSLSRRTQYF.

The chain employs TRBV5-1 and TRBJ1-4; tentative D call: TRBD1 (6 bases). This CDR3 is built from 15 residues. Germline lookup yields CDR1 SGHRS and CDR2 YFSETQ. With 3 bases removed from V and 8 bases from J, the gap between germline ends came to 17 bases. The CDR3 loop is CASSWRPGHGEKLFF. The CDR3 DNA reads TGCGCCAGCAGCTGGAGACCGGGACATGGCGAAAAACTGTTTTTT.

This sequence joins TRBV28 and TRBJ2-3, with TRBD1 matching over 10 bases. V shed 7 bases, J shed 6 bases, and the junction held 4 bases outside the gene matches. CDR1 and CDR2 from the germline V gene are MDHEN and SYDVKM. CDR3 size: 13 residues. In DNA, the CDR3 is TGTGCCAGCACTCGACAGGGGGCGGATACGCAGTATTTT. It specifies CASTRQGADTQYF. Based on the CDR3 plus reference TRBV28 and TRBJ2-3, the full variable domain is DVKVTQSSRYLVKRTGEKVFLECVQDMDHENMFWYRQDPGLGLRLIYFSYDVKMKEKGDIPEGYSVSREKKERFSLILESASTNQTSMYLCASTRQGADTQYFGPGTRLTVL.

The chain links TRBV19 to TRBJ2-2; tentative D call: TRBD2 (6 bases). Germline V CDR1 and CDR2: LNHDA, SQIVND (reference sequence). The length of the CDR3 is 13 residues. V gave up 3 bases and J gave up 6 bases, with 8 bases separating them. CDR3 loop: CASSIGGSGELFF. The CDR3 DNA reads TGTGCCAGTAGTATTGGGGGGTCCGGGGAGCTGTTTTTT.

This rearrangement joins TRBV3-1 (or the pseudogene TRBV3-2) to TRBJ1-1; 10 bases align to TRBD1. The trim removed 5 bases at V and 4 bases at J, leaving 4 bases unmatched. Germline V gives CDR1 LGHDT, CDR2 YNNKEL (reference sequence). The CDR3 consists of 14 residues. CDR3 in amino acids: CASSFRTGGTEAFF. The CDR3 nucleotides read TGTGCCAGCAGCTTCCGGACAGGGGGCACTGAAGCTTTCTTT.

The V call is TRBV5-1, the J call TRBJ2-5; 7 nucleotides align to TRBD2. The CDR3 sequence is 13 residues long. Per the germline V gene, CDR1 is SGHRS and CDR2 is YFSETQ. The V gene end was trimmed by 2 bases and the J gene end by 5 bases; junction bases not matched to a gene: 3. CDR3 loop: CASSFGGKETQYF. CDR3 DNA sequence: TGCGCCAGCAGCTTCGGGGGGAAGGAGACCCAGTACTTC.

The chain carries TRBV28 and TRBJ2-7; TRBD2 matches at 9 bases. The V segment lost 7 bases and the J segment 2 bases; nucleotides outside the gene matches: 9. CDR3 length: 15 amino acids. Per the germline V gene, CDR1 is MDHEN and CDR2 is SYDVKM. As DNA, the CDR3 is TGTGCCAGCACTCACCCGACTAGCGGAACCTACGAGCAGTACTTC. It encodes CASTHPTSGTYEQYF.

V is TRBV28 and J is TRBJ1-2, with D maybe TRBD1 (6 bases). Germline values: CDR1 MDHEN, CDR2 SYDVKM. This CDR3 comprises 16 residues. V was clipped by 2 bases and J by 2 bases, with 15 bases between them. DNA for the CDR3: TGTGCCAGCAGTTTAACAGGGTTCTACGTGAACTATGGCTACACCTTC. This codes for CASSLTGFYVNYGYTF.

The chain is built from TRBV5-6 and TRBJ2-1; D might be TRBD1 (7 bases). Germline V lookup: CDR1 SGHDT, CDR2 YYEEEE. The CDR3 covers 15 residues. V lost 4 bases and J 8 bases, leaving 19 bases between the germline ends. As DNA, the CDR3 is TGTGCCAGCAGCCCTTGGAATACCAGGGGGGATGAGCAGTTCTTC. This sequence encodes CASSPWNTRGDEQFF.

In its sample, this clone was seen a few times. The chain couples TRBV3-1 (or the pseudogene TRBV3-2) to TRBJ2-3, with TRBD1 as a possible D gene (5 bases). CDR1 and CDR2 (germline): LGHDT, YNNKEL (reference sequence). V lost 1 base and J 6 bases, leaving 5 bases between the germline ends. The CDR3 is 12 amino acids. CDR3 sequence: CASSQGGDTQYF. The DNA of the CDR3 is TGTGCCAGCAGCCAAGGGGGCGATACGCAGTATTTT.

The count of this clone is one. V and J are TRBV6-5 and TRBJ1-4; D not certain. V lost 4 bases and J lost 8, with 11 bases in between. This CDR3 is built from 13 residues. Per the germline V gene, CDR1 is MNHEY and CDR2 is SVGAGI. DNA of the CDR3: TGTGCCAGCAGTTCTAGGCCTGGGGAAAAACTGTTTTTT. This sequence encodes CASSSRPGEKLFF.

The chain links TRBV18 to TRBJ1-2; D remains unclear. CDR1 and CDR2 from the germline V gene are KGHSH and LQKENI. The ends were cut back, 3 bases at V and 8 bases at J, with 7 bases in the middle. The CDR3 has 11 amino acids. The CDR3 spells CASSPEKGYTF. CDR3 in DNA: TGTGCCAGCTCACCCGAGAAGGGCTACACCTTC.

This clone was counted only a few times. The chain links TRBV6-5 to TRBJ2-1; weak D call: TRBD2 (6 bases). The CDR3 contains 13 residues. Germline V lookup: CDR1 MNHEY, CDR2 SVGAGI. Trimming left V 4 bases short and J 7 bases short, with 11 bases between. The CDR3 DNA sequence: TGTGCCAGCAGTTCGCGGGGTAGGAATGAGCAGTTCTTC. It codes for CASSSRGRNEQFF.

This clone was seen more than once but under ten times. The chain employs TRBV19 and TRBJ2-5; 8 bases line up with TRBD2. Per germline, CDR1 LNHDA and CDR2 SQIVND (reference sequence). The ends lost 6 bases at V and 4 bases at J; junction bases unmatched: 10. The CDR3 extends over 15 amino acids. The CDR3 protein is CASRQTSVSPETQYF. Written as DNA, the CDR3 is TGTGCCAGTAGGCAGACTAGCGTGTCTCCAGAGACCCAGTACTTC.